A single sample gave rise to the 23 T cell receptor beta chains below, sequenced in a study of cytomegalovirus exposure and HLA in healthy donors. The primer mix had 60 Vbeta and 13 Jbeta primers. Produced via immunoSEQ multiplex PCR; TCRdb's table is partial and in-frame only. This table has tens of thousands of clones, roughly 8.2% appearing once. The sequencing sample was made of PBMCs. The receptors originated from a middle-aged man in good health and CMV-seronegative.

This clone was counted between two and nine times. The rearrangement links TRBV18 to TRBJ1-4; D unresolved. The CDR3 sequence is 16 residues long. Germline V lookup: CDR1 KGHSH, CDR2 LQKENI. Between the trimmed V and J ends, which lost 5 bases and 7 bases, there was a span of 20 bases. CDR3 nucleotides: TGTGCCAGCTCAGAACAGACGACCCATCCGGCTGAAAAACTGTTTTTT. It specifies CASSEQTTHPAEKLFF.

A few counts support this clone. The J gene is TRBJ2-6, the V gene TRBV6-6; TRBD1 is a possible D gene (5 bases). The V gene's germline CDR1 is MNHNY and CDR2 SVGAGI (reference sequence). The CDR3 contains 15 residues. V was trimmed by 6 bases and J by 4 bases, leaving 13 bases between them. CDR3 protein: CASRIAGLGANVLTF. The CDR3 DNA reads as TGTGCCAGCAGGATAGCAGGGTTAGGGGCCAACGTCCTGACTTTC.

J is TRBJ2-7 and V is TRBV20-1; 7 positions match TRBD2. Germline V CDR1 and CDR2: DFQATT, SNEGSKA (reference sequence). The CDR3 spans 9 residues. The CDR3 sequence: CSAGGEQYF. CDR3 in DNA: TGCAGCGCCGGGGGGGAGCAGTACTTC.

This chain connects TRBV18 to TRBJ1-2, with 12 bases fitting TRBD1. With 3 bases clipped from V and 6 bases from J, the junction kept 5 bases outside the gene matches. CDR1 and CDR2 from the germline V gene are KGHSH and LQKENI. The CDR3 has 15 amino acids. The CDR3 DNA is TGTGCCAGCTCACCCTTGGGACAGGGGGCAGATGGCTACACCTTC. It encodes CASSPLGQGADGYTF. The full variable domain, in which reference TRBV18 and TRBJ1-2 provide the parts outside the CDR3, is NAGVMQNPRHLVRRRGQEARLRCSPMKGHSHVYWYRQLPEEGLKFMVYLQKENIIDESGMPKERFSAEFPKEGPSILRIQQVVRGDSAAYFCASSPLGQGADGYTFGSGTRLTVV.

The table lists this clone with a few counts. The chain joins TRBV5-1 to TRBJ2-1; TRBD2 aligns across 10 bases. The CDR3 sequence is 15 residues long. Germline V CDR1 and CDR2: SGHRS, YFSETQ. J was trimmed by 2 bases and V by 6 bases; bases with no gene match: 5. CDR3 residues: CASTTSGTTYNEQFF. CDR3 bases: TGCGCCAGCACTACTAGCGGGACAACCTACAATGAGCAGTTCTTC.

V gene TRBV10-1 combines with J gene TRBJ1-5; D perhaps matches TRBD1 (5 bases). The CDR3 covers 18 residues. Trimming cost V 0 bases and J 2 bases, with 17 bases left between them. Germline CDR1 WNHNN, CDR2 SYGVQD (reference sequence). DNA for the CDR3: TGCGCCAGCAGTGAGTCGAATTTCCGGGGGGAGCGCAATCAGCCCCAGCATTTT. Protein product: CASSESNFRGERNQPQHF.

This clone was counted between two and nine times. J is TRBJ1-1 and V is TRBV10-3; D is possibly TRBD1 (5 bases). The CDR3 is made up of 13 amino acids. The V gene's germline CDR1 is ENHRY and CDR2 SYGVKD. The germline V and J ends were trimmed by 6 bases and 1 base, with 9 bases remaining between them. CDR3 in amino acids: CAISMTENTEAFF. The DNA for the CDR3 is TGTGCCATCAGCATGACAGAGAACACTGAAGCTTTCTTT.

In this sample, this clone turned up a few times. The rearrangement joins TRBV5-4 to TRBJ2-7; 8 positions agree with TRBD1. Germline values: CDR1 SGHNT, CDR2 YYREEE (reference sequence). V gave up 4 bases and J gave up 8 bases; unmatched junction bases: 14. There are 15 residues in the CDR3. In nucleotides, the CDR3 is TGTGCCAGCAGCGGGACGGACAGGGTGGCAGGGCAGCAGTACTTC. It translates to CASSGTDRVAGQQYF.

In its sample, this clone was seen a few times. V is TRBV2 and J is TRBJ1-2, with TRBD1 matching 10 bases. V lost 3 bases and J lost 6; bases outside the gene matches: 13. This CDR3 contains 17 residues. CDR1 SNHLY and CDR2 FYNNEI come from the germline V gene. The CDR3 coding sequence is TGTGCCAGCAGTGACGGTTTCCTCCCGGGACAGGGGAATGGCTACACCTTC. This encodes CASSDGFLPGQGNGYTF.

The chain couples TRBV18 to TRBJ1-1; TRBD1 is a possible D gene (6 bases). Germline values: CDR1 KGHSH, CDR2 LQKENI. This CDR3 spans 14 amino acids. The V end lost 5 bases, the J end lost 6 bases, and 16 bases lay between the germline ends. The CDR3 here is CASSSRSGVPEAFF. The CDR3 bases are TGTGCCAGCTCATCGAGATCAGGGGTCCCTGAAGCTTTCTTT. The full variable domain, completed using reference TRBV18 and TRBJ1-1, is NAGVMQNPRHLVRRRGQEARLRCSPMKGHSHVYWYRQLPEEGLKFMVYLQKENIIDESGMPKERFSAEFPKEGPSILRIQQVVRGDSAAYFCASSSRSGVPEAFFGQGTRLTVV.

The rearrangement links TRBV5-1 to TRBJ2-3, with 7 bases matching TRBD2. Trimming at V came to 2 bases and at J to 0 bases, leaving 6 bases not matched to a gene. This CDR3 has 16 amino acids. Germline-derived CDR1 and CDR2 are SGHRS and YFSETQ. This CDR3 reads CASSFWGGDSTDTQYF. CDR3 bases: TGCGCCAGCAGCTTCTGGGGGGGAGACAGCACAGATACGCAGTATTTT.

The J gene is TRBJ1-1, the V gene TRBV6-1; unclear D gene. CDR3 size: 13 residues. Trimming left V 5 bases short and J 1 base short, with 8 bases between. Germline assignment: CDR1 MNHNS and CDR2 SASEGT. The CDR3 loop is CASSHRENTEAFF. The CDR3 nucleotides are TGTGCCAGCAGTCACCGAGAGAACACTGAAGCTTTCTTT.

A few counts support this clone. J is TRBJ1-1 and V is TRBV7-2; 7 nucleotides line up with TRBD1. CDR1 and CDR2 from the germline V gene are SGHTA and FQGNSA. The CDR3 sequence is 15 residues long. V trimming: 5 bases; J trimming: 4 bases; junction bases outside the gene matches: 10. The CDR3 reads CASSPLTGVGTEAFF. The CDR3 DNA reads as TGTGCCAGCAGCCCCCTTACAGGGGTTGGCACTGAAGCTTTCTTT. Filled out from reference TRBV7-2 and TRBJ1-1, the complete variable domain reads GAGVSQSPSNKVTEKGKDVELRCDPISGHTALYWYRQSLGQGLEFLIYFQGNSAPDKSGLPSDRFSAERTGGSVSTLTIQRTQQEDSAVYLCASSPLTGVGTEAFFGQGTRLTVV.

This clone was observed a few times. This sequence joins TRBV2 and TRBJ2-7; 11 bases agree with TRBD1. V was clipped by 5 bases and J by 6 bases; unmatched bases: 6. Germline-derived CDR1 and CDR2 are SNHLY and FYNNEI. This CDR3 spans 14 amino acids. The CDR3 spells CASSPIGTGGEQYF. The CDR3 DNA reads as TGTGCCAGCAGTCCTATCGGGACAGGGGGCGAGCAGTACTTC.

This sequence joins TRBV13 and TRBJ1-3; D uncertain. This CDR3 region has 14 residues. The germline V and J ends were trimmed by 1 base and 0 bases, with 4 bases remaining between them. Germline values: CDR1 PRHDT, CDR2 FYEKMQ (reference sequence). This CDR3 is CASSLEPSGNTIYF. In DNA, the CDR3 is TGTGCCAGCAGCTTAGAGCCCTCTGGAAACACCATATATTTT.

The chain recombines TRBV5-5 with TRBJ1-1; possibly TRBD1 for D (6 bases). The CDR3 totals 16 residues. From germline, CDR1 is SGHKS and CDR2 YYEKEE (reference sequence). V was pared by 4 bases and J by 3 bases, with 19 bases between. The CDR3 sequence: CASSGEWGGRDTEAFF. The CDR3 coding sequence is TGTGCCAGCAGCGGGGAATGGGGGGGCCGCGACACTGAAGCTTTCTTT.

Only a few counts were recorded for this clone. The genes are TRBV7-8 and TRBJ2-3; 14 bases are shared with TRBD2. From germline, CDR1 is SGHVS and CDR2 FQNEAQ. Germline trimming cut 5 bases from V and 1 base from J; bases unmatched to any gene: 8. This CDR3 is 18 amino acids long. Here the CDR3 reads CASSLGLAGGVGTDTQYF. The CDR3 nucleotides read TGTGCCAGCAGCCTCGGACTAGCGGGAGGAGTCGGCACAGATACGCAGTATTTT.

V is TRBV7-8 and J is TRBJ2-1, with a possible D match to TRBD2 (6 bases). The CDR3 spans 12 residues. Deletions cut 4 bases from V and 6 bases from J, with 7 bases between. Germline CDR1 reads SGHVS; CDR2 reads FQNEAQ. The CDR3 region has the DNA TGTGCCAGCAGCTACGGGAGCAATGAGCAGTTCTTC. Encoded protein: CASSYGSNEQFF.

This clone was seen only a few times. The V gene is TRBV6-5, the J gene TRBJ2-7; TRBD1 is a possible D gene (6 bases). CDR1 is MNHEY, CDR2 SVGAGI, per germline. CDR3 size: 16 residues. Trimming cost V 4 bases and J 2 bases, with 18 bases left between them. The CDR3 bases are TGTGCCAGCAGTTTGCACGGCAGGGGTTTTACCTACGAGCAGTACTTC. It specifies CASSLHGRGFTYEQYF.

This chain links TRBV28 with TRBJ2-7, with 9 bases identical to TRBD2. Germline loops: CDR1 MDHEN, CDR2 SYDVKM. The length of the CDR3 is 16 residues. Germline trimming cut 0 bases from V and 0 bases from J; bases unmatched to any gene: 3. The CDR3 sequence: CASSLWASGNSYEQYF. CDR3 bases: TGTGCCAGCAGTTTATGGGCTAGCGGGAACTCCTACGAGCAGTACTTC.

The chain combines TRBV11-2 with TRBJ2-4; 8 bases are shared with TRBD2. V dropped 6 bases and J dropped 5; count of bases not matched to a gene: 15. This CDR3 has 17 amino acids. CDR1 is SGHAT and CDR2 is FQNNGV in the germline V gene. The CDR3 here is CASRRTSSGSVQNIQYF. The CDR3, as DNA: TGTGCCAGCAGGCGAACCTCGAGCGGGAGTGTGCAAAACATTCAGTACTTC.

The V gene is TRBV19, the J gene TRBJ1-4; no clear D. The CDR3 loop spans 16 amino acids. The germline V gene encodes CDR1 LNHDA and CDR2 SQIVND (reference sequence). Trimming removed 5 bases from V and 4 bases from J, with 17 bases in between. CDR3 bases: TGTGCCAGTAGTGACGGGATCCTTCGTGGTAATGAAAAACTGTTTTTT. Translation gives CASSDGILRGNEKLFF.

This clone was seen at least ten times. The rearrangement uses TRBV6-5 and TRBJ1-1; 10 bases fit TRBD1. The CDR3 spans 14 residues. CDR1 MNHEY and CDR2 SVGAGI come from the germline V gene. The V gene end was trimmed by 7 bases and the J gene end by 4 bases; junction bases not matched to a gene: 6. The CDR3 here is CASKPGQGSTEAFF. The CDR3 nucleotides are TGTGCCAGCAAGCCGGGACAGGGGAGCACTGAAGCTTTCTTT.